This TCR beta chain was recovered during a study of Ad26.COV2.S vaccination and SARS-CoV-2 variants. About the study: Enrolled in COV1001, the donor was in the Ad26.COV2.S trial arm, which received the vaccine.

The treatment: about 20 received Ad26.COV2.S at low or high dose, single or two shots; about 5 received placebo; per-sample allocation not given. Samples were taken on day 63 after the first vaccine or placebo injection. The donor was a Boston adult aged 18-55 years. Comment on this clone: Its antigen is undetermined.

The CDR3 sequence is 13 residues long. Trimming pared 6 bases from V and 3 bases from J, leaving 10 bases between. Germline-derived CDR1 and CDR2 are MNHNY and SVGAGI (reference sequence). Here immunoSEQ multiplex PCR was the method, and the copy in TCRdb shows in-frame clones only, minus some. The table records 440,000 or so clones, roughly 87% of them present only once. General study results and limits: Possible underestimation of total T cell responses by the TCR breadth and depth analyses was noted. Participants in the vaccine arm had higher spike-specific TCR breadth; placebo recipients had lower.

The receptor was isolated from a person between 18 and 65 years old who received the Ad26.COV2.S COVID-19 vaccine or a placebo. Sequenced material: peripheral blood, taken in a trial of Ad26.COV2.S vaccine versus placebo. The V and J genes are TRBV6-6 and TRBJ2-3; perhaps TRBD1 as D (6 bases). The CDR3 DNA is TGTGCCAGCAGACAGGGAAAGACAGATACGCAGTATTTT. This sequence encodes CASRQGKTDTQYF.